This section outlines one TCR beta chain sequence together with its context. Per the authors' pipeline: Cell counts per sample came from amplifying reference gene primers. Profiled with immunoSEQ multiplex PCR; TCRdb holds only in-frame clones, not every one. The DNA gave D and trimming, while V, J and clone size come from that table. Of approximately 210,000 clones listed, 80% to 90% are singletons. V was cut by 1 base and J by 6 bases, with 15 bases left in between. Per the germline V gene, CDR1 is LGHNA and CDR2 is YNFKEQ. The CDR3 runs to 15 residues. This sample stems from a study of blood T cell repertoires in COVID-19. The wider study: Whether acute or convalescent, the COVID-19 samples came from the United States, Italy and Spain.

Seattle cases were enrolled at active infection and followed longitudinally. Sequencing was performed on peripheral blood. This TCR was sampled from a man in his forties or fifties with COVID-19, enrolled during active disease. The chain employs TRBV4-2 and TRBJ1-1, with D possibly being TRBD1 (6 bases). The DNA for the CDR3 is TGTGCCAGCAGCCAAGCACTCACACAGGGCGCTGAAGCTTTCTTT. Amino acid sequence: CASSQALTQGAEAFF.